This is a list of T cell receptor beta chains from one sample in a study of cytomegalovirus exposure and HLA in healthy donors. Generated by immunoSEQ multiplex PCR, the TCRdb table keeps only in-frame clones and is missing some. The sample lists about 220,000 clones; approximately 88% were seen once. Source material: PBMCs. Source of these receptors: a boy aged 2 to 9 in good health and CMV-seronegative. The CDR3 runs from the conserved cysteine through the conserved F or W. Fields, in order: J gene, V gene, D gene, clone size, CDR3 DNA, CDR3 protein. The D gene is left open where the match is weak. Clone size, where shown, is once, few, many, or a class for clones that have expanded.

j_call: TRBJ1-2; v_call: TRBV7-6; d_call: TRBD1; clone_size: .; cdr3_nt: TGTGCCAGCAGCATAGGGACAGGCCTCAACTATGGCTACACCTTC; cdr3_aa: CASSIGTGLNYGYTF
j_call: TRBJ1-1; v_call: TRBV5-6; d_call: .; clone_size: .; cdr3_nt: TGTGCCAGCAGCTTGGTTGGGGGGATGAACACTGAAGCTTTCTTT; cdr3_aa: CASSLVGGMNTEAFF
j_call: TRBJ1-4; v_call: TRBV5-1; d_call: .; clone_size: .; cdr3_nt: TGCGCCAGCAGCCCGCACACGGGACTCGATAACTGGTTT; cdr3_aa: CASSPHTGLDNWF
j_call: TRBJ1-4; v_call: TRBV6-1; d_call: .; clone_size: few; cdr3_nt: TGTGCCAGCAGTGGGCGGGGACTGAGAGAAAAACTGTTTTTT; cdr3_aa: CASSGRGLREKLFF
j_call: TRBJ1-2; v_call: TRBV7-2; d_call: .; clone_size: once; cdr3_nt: TGTGCCAGCAGCTTAGCGGGCGCAGGGGACTATGGCTACACCTTC; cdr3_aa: CASSLAGAGDYGYTF
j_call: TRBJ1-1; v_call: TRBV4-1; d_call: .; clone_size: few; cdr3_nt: TGCGCCAGCAGCCAAGCTGACAGGTGGAACACTGAAGCTTTCTTT; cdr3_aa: CASSQADRWNTEAFF
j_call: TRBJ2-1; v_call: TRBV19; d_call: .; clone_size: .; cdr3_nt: TGTGCCACCGCAAACTCGGGGGGCCGTGATGAGCAGTTCTTC; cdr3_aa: CATANSGGRDEQFF
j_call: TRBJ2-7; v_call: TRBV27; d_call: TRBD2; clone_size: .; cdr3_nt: TGTGCCAGCAGTCGGACTAGCGGGGGGCTCTACGACTCCTACGAGCAGTACTTC; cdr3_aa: CASSRTSGGLYDSYEQYF
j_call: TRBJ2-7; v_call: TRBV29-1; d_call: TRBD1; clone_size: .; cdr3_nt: TGCAGCGTTGATTCCGGGACAGGGAACGGCGAGCAGTACTTC; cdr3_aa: CSVDSGTGNGEQYF
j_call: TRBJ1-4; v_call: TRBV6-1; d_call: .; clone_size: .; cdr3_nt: TGTGCCAGCGTCCGACGGGGTGCAACTAATGAAAAACTGTTTTTT; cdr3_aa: CASVRRGATNEKLFF
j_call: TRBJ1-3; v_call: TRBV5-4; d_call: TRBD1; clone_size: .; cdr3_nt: TGTGCCAGCAGCCTCGACAGGGTGTGGGGAAACACCATATATTTT; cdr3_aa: CASSLDRVWGNTIYF
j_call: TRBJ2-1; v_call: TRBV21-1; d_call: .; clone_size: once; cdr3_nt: TGTGCCAGCACAGGGACTAGCGGACCCAATGAGCAGTTCTTC; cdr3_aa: CASTGTSGPNEQFF
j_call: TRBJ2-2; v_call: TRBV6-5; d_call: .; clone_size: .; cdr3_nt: TGTGCCAGCAGTTACCGACAGGGGAGGGCACCAGGGGAGCTGTTTTTT; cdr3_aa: CASSYRQGRAPGELFF
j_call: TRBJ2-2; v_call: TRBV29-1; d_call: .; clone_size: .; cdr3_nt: TGCAGCGTTGATAAGGGGTCCGGGGAGCTGTTTTTT; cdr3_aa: CSVDKGSGELFF
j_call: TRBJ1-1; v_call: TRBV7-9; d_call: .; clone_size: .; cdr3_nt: TGTGCCAGCAGCCTAGGGGAGTACACTGAAGCTTTCTTT; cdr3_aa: CASSLGEYTEAFF
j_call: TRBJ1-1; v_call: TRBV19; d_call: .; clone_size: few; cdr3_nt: TGTGCCAGTAGTAACTGGGAGGGCACTGAAGCTTTCTTT; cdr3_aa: CASSNWEGTEAFF
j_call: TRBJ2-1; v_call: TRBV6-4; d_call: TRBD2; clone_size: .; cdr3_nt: TGTGCCAGCAGTTTAGCGGGGGGGCCCGGTAATGAGCAGTTCTTC; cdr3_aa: CASSLAGGPGNEQFF
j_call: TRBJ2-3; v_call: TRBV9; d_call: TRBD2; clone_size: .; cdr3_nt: TGTGCCAGCAGCGTAGACTGGCGGGGGAGGGATACGCAGTATTTT; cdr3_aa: CASSVDWRGRDTQYF
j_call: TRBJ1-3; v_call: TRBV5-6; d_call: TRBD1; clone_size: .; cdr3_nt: TGTGCCAGCAGCTGGGGACAGGGAAACACCATATATTTT; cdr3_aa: CASSWGQGNTIYF
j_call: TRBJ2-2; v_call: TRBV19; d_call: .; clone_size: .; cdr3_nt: TGTGCCAGTAGTAGGGGAGCCGGGGAGCTGTTTTTT; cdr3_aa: CASSRGAGELFF
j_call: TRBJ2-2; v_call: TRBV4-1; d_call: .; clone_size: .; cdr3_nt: TGCGCCAGCAGCCAAGCTAGTCGCACCGGGGAGCTGTTTTTT; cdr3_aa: CASSQASRTGELFF
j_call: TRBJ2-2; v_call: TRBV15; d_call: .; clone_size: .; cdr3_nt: TGTGCCACCAGCGGACGGGGCGGGGAGCTGTTTTTT; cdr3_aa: CATSGRGGELFF
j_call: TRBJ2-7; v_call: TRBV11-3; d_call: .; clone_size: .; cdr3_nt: TGTGCCAGCAGCACCCGGGACTTATCCTACGAGCAGTACTTC; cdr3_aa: CASSTRDLSYEQYF
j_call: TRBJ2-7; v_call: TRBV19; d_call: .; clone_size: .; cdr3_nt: TGTGCCAGTAGTACCTGGGGCGGGACCTCCTACGAGCAGTACTTC; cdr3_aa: CASSTWGGTSYEQYF
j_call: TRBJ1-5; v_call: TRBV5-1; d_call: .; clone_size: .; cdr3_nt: TGCGCCAGCTCTCCTGGGAGCAACCGAGATCCGCCCCAGCATTTT; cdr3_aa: CASSPGSNRDPPQHF
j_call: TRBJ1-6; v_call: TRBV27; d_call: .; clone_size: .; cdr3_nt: TGTGCCAGCAGTTTACTAGGTTTCTACCTCCACTTT; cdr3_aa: CASSLLGFYLHF
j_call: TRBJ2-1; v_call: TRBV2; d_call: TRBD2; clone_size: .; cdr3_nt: TGTGCCAGCAACCCTAGCGGGGGAGCCTACAATGAGCAGTTCTTC; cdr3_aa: CASNPSGGAYNEQFF
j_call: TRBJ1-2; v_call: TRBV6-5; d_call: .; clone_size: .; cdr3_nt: TGTGCCAGCAGGGTTGGGCTCGGCTATGGCTACACCTTC; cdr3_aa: CASRVGLGYGYTF
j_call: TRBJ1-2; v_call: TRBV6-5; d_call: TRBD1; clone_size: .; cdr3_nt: TGTGCCAGCAGTGACACAGGGGGCATCTATGGCTACACCTTC; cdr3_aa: CASSDTGGIYGYTF
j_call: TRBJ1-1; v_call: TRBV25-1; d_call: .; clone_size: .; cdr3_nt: TGTGCCAGCACTCGCGAGTTGAACACTGAAGCTTTCTTT; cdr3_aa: CASTRELNTEAFF
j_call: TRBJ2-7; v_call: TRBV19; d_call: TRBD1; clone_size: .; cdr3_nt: TGTGCCAGTAGTATCGTGGGACAGTCCTACGAGCAGTACTTC; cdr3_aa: CASSIVGQSYEQYF
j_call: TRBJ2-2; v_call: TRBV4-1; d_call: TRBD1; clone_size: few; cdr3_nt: TGCGCCAGCAGCATCGGGACAGCGAACACCGGGGAGCTGTTTTTT; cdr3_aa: CASSIGTANTGELFF
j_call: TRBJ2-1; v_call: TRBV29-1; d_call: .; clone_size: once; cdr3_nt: TGCAGCGTTGAAGATCCCCTTTTGGATAAGGGGTCCACGTTCTTC; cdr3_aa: CSVEDPLLDKGSTFF
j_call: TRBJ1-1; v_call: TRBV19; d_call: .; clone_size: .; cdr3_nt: TGTGCCAGTAGACAGAAAGGGAACAGGGCGATCGGAAACACTGAAGCTTTCTTT; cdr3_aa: CASRQKGNRAIGNTEAFF
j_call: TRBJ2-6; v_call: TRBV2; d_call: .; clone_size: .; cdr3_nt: TGTGCCAGCCTGGATTGGGGGCCACCAAGCTCTGGGGCCAACGTCCTGACTTTC; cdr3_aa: CASLDWGPPSSGANVLTF
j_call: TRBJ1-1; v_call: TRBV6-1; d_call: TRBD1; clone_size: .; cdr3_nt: TGTGCCAGCAGCTACCGACAGGGCGCTGAAGCTTTCTTT; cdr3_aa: CASSYRQGAEAFF
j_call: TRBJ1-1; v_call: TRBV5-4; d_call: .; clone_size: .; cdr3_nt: TGTGCCAGCAGCTTGGTGGGAGGGCCTCACACTGAAGCTTTCTTT; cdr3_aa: CASSLVGGPHTEAFF
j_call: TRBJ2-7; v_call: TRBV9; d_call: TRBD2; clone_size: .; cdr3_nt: TGTGCCAGCAGCGGTAGCGGGAGGGGGGGCGAGCAGTACTTC; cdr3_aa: CASSGSGRGGEQYF
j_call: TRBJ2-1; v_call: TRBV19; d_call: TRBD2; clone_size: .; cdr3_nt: TGTGCCAGTAGTCAGACTAGCGGGGGCCCCAATGAGCAGTTCTTC; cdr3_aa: CASSQTSGGPNEQFF
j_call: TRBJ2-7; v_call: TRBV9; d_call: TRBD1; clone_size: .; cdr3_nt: TGTGCCAGCAGCGAGGGACAGGGGACTTACGAGCAGTACTTC; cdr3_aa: CASSEGQGTYEQYF
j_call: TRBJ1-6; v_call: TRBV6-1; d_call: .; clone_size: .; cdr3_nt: TGTGCCAGCACCCTAGGTTGGAATTCACCCCTCCACTTT; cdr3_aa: CASTLGWNSPLHF
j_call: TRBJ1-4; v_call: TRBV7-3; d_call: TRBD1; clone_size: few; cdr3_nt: TGTGCCAGCAGCTTAACTTGGGACAGAAATTGGGGTGAAAAACTGTTTTTT; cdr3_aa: CASSLTWDRNWGEKLFF
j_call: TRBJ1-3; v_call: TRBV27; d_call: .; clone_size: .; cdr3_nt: TGTGCCAGCAGTTTAAGCAGGGCTCAAGGAAACACCATATATTTT; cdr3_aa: CASSLSRAQGNTIYF
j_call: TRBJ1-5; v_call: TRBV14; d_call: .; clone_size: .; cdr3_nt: TGTGCCAGCAGCCAAGGAGGGAATCAGCCCCAGCATTTT; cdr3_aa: CASSQGGNQPQHF
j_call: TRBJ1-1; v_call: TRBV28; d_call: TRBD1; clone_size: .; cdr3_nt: TGTGCCAGCGGGACAGGGGGCGCGAAGACTTTCTTT; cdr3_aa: CASGTGGAKTFF